This T cell receptor beta chain was obtained from a study of shared clonotypes between healthy human individuals. V shed 1 base and J shed 7 bases, with 10 bases lying between them. Looked up from germline, CDR1 is SGHTA and CDR2 is FQGNSA. This CDR3 is 13 amino acids long. TCRdb's copy holds only in-frame clones and misses some; the assay was immunoSEQ multiplex PCR. The table records some 470,000 clones, less than 80% of them present only once. Sequencing was carried out using PBMCs. The receptor was isolated from a woman in her thirties or forties in good health. Some clones in this sample may be carry-over from other donors' samples. V gene TRBV7-2 combines with J gene TRBJ1-2, with unresolved D. CDR3 in amino acids: CASSLGATAGYTF. The CDR3 nucleotides read TGTGCCAGCAGCTTAGGAGCGACCGCTGGCTACACCTTC.